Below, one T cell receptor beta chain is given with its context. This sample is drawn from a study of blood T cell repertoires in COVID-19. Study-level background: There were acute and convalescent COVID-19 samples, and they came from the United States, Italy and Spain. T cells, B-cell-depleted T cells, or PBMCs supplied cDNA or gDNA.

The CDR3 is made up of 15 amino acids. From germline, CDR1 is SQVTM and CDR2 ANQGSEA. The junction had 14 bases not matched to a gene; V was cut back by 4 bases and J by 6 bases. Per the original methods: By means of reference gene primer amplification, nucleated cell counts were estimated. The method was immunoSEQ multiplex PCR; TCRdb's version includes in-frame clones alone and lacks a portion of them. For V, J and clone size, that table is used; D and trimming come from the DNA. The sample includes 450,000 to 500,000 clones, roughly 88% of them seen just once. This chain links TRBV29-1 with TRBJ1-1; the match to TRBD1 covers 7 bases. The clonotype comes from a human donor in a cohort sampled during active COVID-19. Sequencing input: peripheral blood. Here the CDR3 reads CSVGSQGRKGSEAFF. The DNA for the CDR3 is TGCAGCGTTGGTTCACAGGGGAGGAAGGGGTCTGAAGCTTTCTTT.